This T cell receptor (beta chain) came from a study of shared clonotypes between healthy human individuals. This clone has only one observation. TCRdb's table, derived via immunoSEQ multiplex PCR, lists solely in-frame clones and lacks some. The sample holds around 720,000 clones, less than 80% seen once. The V segment lost 5 bases and the J segment 4 bases; nucleotides outside the gene matches: 7. CDR3 length: 15 residues. From germline, CDR1 is SGHNT and CDR2 YENEEA. The clonotype comes from a woman in her 30s in good health. V is TRBV11-3 and J is TRBJ2-2; 7 nucleotides line up with TRBD1. Sequencing was performed on memory CD4+ T cells sorted from blood. Described subset: CD45RA-negative fraction. CDR3 in amino acids: CASSPRGQTTGELFF. CDR3 sequence (DNA): TGTGCCAGCAGCCCAAGGGGGCAGACCACCGGGGAGCTGTTTTTT.